This TCR beta chain stems from a study of a mutant IDH1 vaccine in newly diagnosed glioma. Clones were sequenced by immunoSEQ multiplex PCR, and TCRdb holds only the in-frame ones, with some missing. The top ten hold 0.56% of the sample, which has tens of thousands of clones, about 91% seen once. Stated time point: week 5, during vaccination. In every dose of vaccine, 300 ug of mutant IDH1 20-mer peptide was given alongside topical imiquimod. For this clone: What it binds is not known.

This specimen was PBMCs, taken from a glioma patient whose treatment included an IDH1 peptide vaccine. This TCR came from a woman between 50 and 59 years old with glioma.

The CDR3 here is CASSLGLNNEQFF. The DNA of the CDR3 is TGTGCCAGCAGCTTAGGATTAAACAATGAGCAGTTCTTC. V and J are TRBV11-2 and TRBJ2-1, with D unclear. V shed 1 base and J shed 5 bases, with 6 bases lying between them. CDR1 and CDR2 from the germline V gene are SGHAT and FQNNGV. The CDR3 runs 13 residues.